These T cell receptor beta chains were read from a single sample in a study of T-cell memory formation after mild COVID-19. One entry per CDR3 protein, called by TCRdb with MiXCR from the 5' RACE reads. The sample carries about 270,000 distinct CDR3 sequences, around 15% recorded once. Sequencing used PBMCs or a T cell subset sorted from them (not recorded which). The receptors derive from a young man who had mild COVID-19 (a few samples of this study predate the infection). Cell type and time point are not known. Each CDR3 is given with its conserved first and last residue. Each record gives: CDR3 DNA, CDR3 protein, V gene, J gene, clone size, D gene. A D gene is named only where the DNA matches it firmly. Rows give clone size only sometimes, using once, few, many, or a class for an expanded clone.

CDR3nt: TGTGCCAGCAGCGGGAGCGGGGTAGAGACCCAGTACTTC; CDR3aa: CASSGSGVETQYF; v_gene: TRBV4-2; j_gene: TRBJ2-5; abundance: .; d_gene: TRBD2
CDR3nt: TGCGCCAGCAGCCCCGGGACTAGCGGACAAGAGACCCAGTACTTC; CDR3aa: CASSPGTSGQETQYF; v_gene: TRBV5-1; j_gene: TRBJ2-5; abundance: many; d_gene: TRBD2
CDR3nt: TGCGCCAGCAGCCAAGGGGGACACCCCGGGGGAGATGAAAAACTGTTTTTT; CDR3aa: CASSQGGHPGGDEKLFF; v_gene: TRBV4-1; j_gene: TRBJ1-4; abundance: .; d_gene: .
CDR3nt: TGTGCCAGCAGTTTAGGGACTAGACAAGAGACCCAGTACTTC; CDR3aa: CASSLGTRQETQYF; v_gene: TRBV9; j_gene: TRBJ2-5; abundance: few; d_gene: TRBD2
CDR3nt: TGTGCCAGCTTACGCCCACGTAGAATGACAATCGGGACCGGGGAGCTGTTTTTT; CDR3aa: CASLRPRRMTIGTGELFF; v_gene: TRBV9; j_gene: TRBJ2-2; abundance: few; d_gene: .
CDR3nt: TGTGCCAGCAGTTGGGGGGCAGGGGAAGAAGAGACCCAGTACTTC; CDR3aa: CASSWGAGEEETQYF; v_gene: TRBV28; j_gene: TRBJ2-5; abundance: .; d_gene: .
CDR3nt: TGCAGTGCTAGAGATGACCGATACACTGAAGCTTTCTTT; CDR3aa: CSARDDRYTEAFF; v_gene: TRBV20-1; j_gene: TRBJ1-1; abundance: .; d_gene: .
CDR3nt: TGCGCCAGCAGCTCCGGGACCCTAGGTGGCTACACCTTC; CDR3aa: CASSSGTLGGYTF; v_gene: TRBV5-1; j_gene: TRBJ1-2; abundance: many; d_gene: .
CDR3nt: TGTGCCACTTCGGTCGAGCAGTACTTC; CDR3aa: CATSVEQYF; v_gene: TRBV6-4; j_gene: TRBJ2-7; abundance: many; d_gene: .
CDR3nt: TGTGCCAGCAGTCGGACTGAACCCATGGGAGAGACCCAGTACTTC; CDR3aa: CASSRTEPMGETQYF; v_gene: TRBV12-3/TRBV12-4; j_gene: TRBJ2-5; abundance: .; d_gene: .
CDR3nt: TGCGCCAGCAGCCAACTTCTCGGGGGCACAGATACGCAGTATTTT; CDR3aa: CASSQLLGGTDTQYF; v_gene: TRBV4-3; j_gene: TRBJ2-3; abundance: .; d_gene: .
CDR3nt: TGTGCCAGCAAGGAGACACCCATCTCTGGAAACACCATATATTTT; CDR3aa: CASKETPISGNTIYF; v_gene: TRBV7-9; j_gene: TRBJ1-3; abundance: few; d_gene: .
CDR3nt: TGTGCCACCAGTGATTCAACAGGGGATGGCTACACCTTC; CDR3aa: CATSDSTGDGYTF; v_gene: TRBV24-1; j_gene: TRBJ1-2; abundance: .; d_gene: TRBD1
CDR3nt: TGCAGCGCCGGTTTTTGGGGCGAGACCCAGTACTTC; CDR3aa: CSAGFWGETQYF; v_gene: TRBV29-1; j_gene: TRBJ2-5; abundance: few; d_gene: .
CDR3nt: TGTGCCAGCAGCCAAGGCTTTCGGGGGTCCCAGGTCTTC; CDR3aa: CASSQGFRGSQVF; v_gene: TRBV3-1; j_gene: TRBJ2-1; abundance: .; d_gene: .
CDR3nt: TGCGCCAGCAGCTTGCCGATGCTTGGGGGGGGGCAAGATACGCAGTATTTT; CDR3aa: CASSLPMLGGGQDTQYF; v_gene: TRBV5-1; j_gene: TRBJ2-3; abundance: .; d_gene: .
CDR3nt: TGCGCCAGCAGCTTGAGCTGGGGGCGGGGTGAGCAGTTCTTC; CDR3aa: CASSLSWGRGEQFF; v_gene: TRBV5-1; j_gene: TRBJ2-1; abundance: few; d_gene: .
CDR3nt: TGTGCCAGCAGCCTCCTCGACAGGAATAATGAAAAACTGTTTTTT; CDR3aa: CASSLLDRNNEKLFF; v_gene: TRBV4-2; j_gene: TRBJ1-4; abundance: few; d_gene: .
CDR3nt: TGCAGTGCTAGAGATCTCAGATCTGGGGCCAACGTCCTGACTTTC; CDR3aa: CSARDLRSGANVLTF; v_gene: TRBV20-1; j_gene: TRBJ2-6; abundance: .; d_gene: .
CDR3nt: TGCAGTGCTAGAGCCCCCCAAGAGACCCAGTACTTC; CDR3aa: CSARAPQETQYF; v_gene: TRBV20-1; j_gene: TRBJ2-5; abundance: few; d_gene: .
CDR3nt: TGTGCCAGCAGCTCTCAGGGGACTAACACCGGGGAGCTGTTTTTT; CDR3aa: CASSSQGTNTGELFF; v_gene: TRBV5-7; j_gene: TRBJ2-2; abundance: .; d_gene: .
CDR3nt: TGTGCCAGCAGTTACTCCGGACTAGCGGATTACGAGCAGTACTTC; CDR3aa: CASSYSGLADYEQYF; v_gene: TRBV6-5; j_gene: TRBJ2-7; abundance: few; d_gene: TRBD2
CDR3nt: TGCGCCAGCAGCCAAGTGGGACCATACCTTCGCGAGCAGTACTTC; CDR3aa: CASSQVGPYLREQYF; v_gene: TRBV4-1; j_gene: TRBJ2-7; abundance: .; d_gene: .
CDR3nt: TGCAGTGCTAGACCGCCGGGGCCGAACACTGAAGCTTTCTTT; CDR3aa: CSARPPGPNTEAFF; v_gene: TRBV20-1; j_gene: TRBJ1-1; abundance: .; d_gene: .
CDR3nt: TGTGCCAGCAGCCCCCGCCCGCGGGGGGGCAATGAGCAGTTCTTC; CDR3aa: CASSPRPRGGNEQFF; v_gene: TRBV7-3; j_gene: TRBJ2-1; abundance: .; d_gene: TRBD2
CDR3nt: TGTGCCAGCAGCGAAGGAAACAGGGATGGCTACACCTTC; CDR3aa: CASSEGNRDGYTF; v_gene: TRBV3-1; j_gene: TRBJ1-2; abundance: few; d_gene: .
CDR3nt: TGTGCCACCAGCAGAGAACGCCTCGGGTATGGGGCCAACGTCCTGACTTTC; CDR3aa: CATSRERLGYGANVLTF; v_gene: TRBV15; j_gene: TRBJ2-6; abundance: .; d_gene: .
CDR3nt: TGTGCCAGCAGCTACCAGGCCCAGCGTAACACTGAAGCTTTCTTT; CDR3aa: CASSYQAQRNTEAFF; v_gene: TRBV7-2; j_gene: TRBJ1-1; abundance: few; d_gene: .
CDR3nt: TGCGCCAGCAGCTTGGAGGCAGGGTTGGCCGGGGAGCTGTTTTTT; CDR3aa: CASSLEAGLAGELFF; v_gene: TRBV5-1; j_gene: TRBJ2-2; abundance: .; d_gene: .
CDR3nt: TGTGCCAGCAGCTTGAGGGGAACAGAAAAACTGTTTTTT; CDR3aa: CASSLRGTEKLFF; v_gene: TRBV5-6; j_gene: TRBJ1-4; abundance: many; d_gene: .
CDR3nt: TGTGCCAGCAGCCCACTGTTTGGGGAGACCCAGTACTTC; CDR3aa: CASSPLFGETQYF; v_gene: TRBV7-9; j_gene: TRBJ2-5; abundance: few; d_gene: .
CDR3nt: TGCAGTGCTAGCTCCGGGACAGGGGGTCCCTTCGGGGAGCTGTTTTTT; CDR3aa: CSASSGTGGPFGELFF; v_gene: TRBV20-1; j_gene: TRBJ2-2; abundance: .; d_gene: TRBD1
CDR3nt: TGTGCCAGCAGCCCAACAGGGTATGAGACCCAGTACTTC; CDR3aa: CASSPTGYETQYF; v_gene: TRBV12-3/TRBV12-4; j_gene: TRBJ2-5; abundance: .; d_gene: .
CDR3nt: TGTGCCAGCAGCGTAAACCCGACAGTCGGAGTTGCCCAGTACTTC; CDR3aa: CASSVNPTVGVAQYF; v_gene: TRBV9; j_gene: TRBJ2-5; abundance: few; d_gene: .
CDR3nt: TGCGCCAGCAGCCTCCCAGGGGCGGACAATAATTCACCCCTCCACTTT; CDR3aa: CASSLPGADNNSPLHF; v_gene: TRBV4-3; j_gene: TRBJ1-6; abundance: .; d_gene: .
CDR3nt: TGTGCCAGCAGTGGAGGTCGGGGGAACACCGGGGAGCTGTTTTTT; CDR3aa: CASSGGRGNTGELFF; v_gene: TRBV5-5; j_gene: TRBJ2-2; abundance: .; d_gene: .
CDR3nt: TGCAGTGTAGGGGGGCAGGCGGGCTATGGCTACACCTTC; CDR3aa: CSVGGQAGYGYTF; v_gene: TRBV20-1; j_gene: TRBJ1-2; abundance: .; d_gene: .
CDR3nt: TGTGCCAGCAGCGGTGCGGCGGGAATGAATGATAAACTGTTTTTT; CDR3aa: CASSGAAGMNDKLFF; v_gene: TRBV5-4; j_gene: TRBJ1-4; abundance: .; d_gene: .
CDR3nt: TGTGCCAGCAGTCCACTAGCGGGGAGGGAGACCCAGTACTTC; CDR3aa: CASSPLAGRETQYF; v_gene: TRBV12-3/TRBV12-4; j_gene: TRBJ2-5; abundance: .; d_gene: TRBD2
CDR3nt: TGCGCCAGCAGTCGAACCCACCTGGGAGGCGATGAGCAGTTCTTC; CDR3aa: CASSRTHLGGDEQFF; v_gene: TRBV5-1; j_gene: TRBJ2-1; abundance: few; d_gene: .
CDR3nt: TGTGCCAGCAGCTTCCGGGCCTCCCTAGGGGGAAACACCATATATTTT; CDR3aa: CASSFRASLGGNTIYF; v_gene: TRBV7-8; j_gene: TRBJ1-3; abundance: .; d_gene: .
CDR3nt: TGTGCCAGCAGCTCCAGGACTAGCGGCCCATTCACAGATACGCAGTATTTT; CDR3aa: CASSSRTSGPFTDTQYF; v_gene: TRBV7-9; j_gene: TRBJ2-3; abundance: few; d_gene: TRBD2
CDR3nt: TGTGCCAGCAGCTCTATCAGGCAGGTGACTTACAATGAGCAGTTCTTC; CDR3aa: CASSSIRQVTYNEQFF; v_gene: TRBV11-2; j_gene: TRBJ2-1; abundance: .; d_gene: .
CDR3nt: TGCGCCAGCAGCCCCCGTTTCCCAGGCTGGGAGACCCAGTACTTC; CDR3aa: CASSPRFPGWETQYF; v_gene: TRBV5-1; j_gene: TRBJ2-5; abundance: many; d_gene: .
CDR3nt: TGTGCCAGCAGTTACGTGACAGGGGGCAACATGAACACTGAAGCTTTCTTT; CDR3aa: CASSYVTGGNMNTEAFF; v_gene: TRBV6-6; j_gene: TRBJ1-1; abundance: many; d_gene: TRBD1
CDR3nt: TGTGCCAGCAGCTTAGGGCGGCCACGAGATAATTCACCCCTCCACTTT; CDR3aa: CASSLGRPRDNSPLHF; v_gene: TRBV7-2; j_gene: TRBJ1-6; abundance: .; d_gene: .
CDR3nt: TGTGCCAGCGACAAACTCAGGGGAGGGGAGCTGTTTTTT; CDR3aa: CASDKLRGGELFF; v_gene: TRBV7-2; j_gene: TRBJ2-2; abundance: .; d_gene: .
CDR3nt: TGTGCCAGCAGCCAAGAGTCGAACGGAGGAAAACTGTTTTTT; CDR3aa: CASSQESNGGKLFF; v_gene: TRBV3-1; j_gene: TRBJ1-4; abundance: many; d_gene: .
CDR3nt: TGCGCCAGCAGCCAAGAGGGTAGCGGGGCCGGGGAGCTGTTTTTT; CDR3aa: CASSQEGSGAGELFF; v_gene: TRBV4-3; j_gene: TRBJ2-2; abundance: few; d_gene: TRBD2